The source of this T cell receptor beta chain is a study of blood T cell repertoires in COVID-19. About the research overall: The cDNA or gDNA used as material had been derived from T cells, B-cell-depleted T cells, or PBMCs.

This clone was recorded a few times. Before being deemed recovered, Cohort 3 donors had two negative PCRs, clearance, or symptom resolution. TCRdb's copy holds only in-frame clones and misses some; the assay was immunoSEQ multiplex PCR. The sample gives more than 250,000 clones, 85% to 90% of which show up once; roughly 10% is in the top ten. CDR1 and CDR2 (germline): MGHRA, YSYEKL. CDR3 length: 13 residues. Losses at the gene ends were 1 base for V and 6 bases for J; bases not matched to a gene: 3. The receptor was derived from a woman between 18 and 30 years old who had recovered from COVID-19. The gene calls are TRBV4-1 and TRBJ2-7; 7 positions agree with TRBD2. The sequencing input was PBMCs or T cells enriched from blood (not recorded which). CDR3 coding DNA: TGCGCCAGCAGCCAAGGTGGGAGGGGCGAGCAGTACTTC. This sequence encodes CASSQGGRGEQYF.